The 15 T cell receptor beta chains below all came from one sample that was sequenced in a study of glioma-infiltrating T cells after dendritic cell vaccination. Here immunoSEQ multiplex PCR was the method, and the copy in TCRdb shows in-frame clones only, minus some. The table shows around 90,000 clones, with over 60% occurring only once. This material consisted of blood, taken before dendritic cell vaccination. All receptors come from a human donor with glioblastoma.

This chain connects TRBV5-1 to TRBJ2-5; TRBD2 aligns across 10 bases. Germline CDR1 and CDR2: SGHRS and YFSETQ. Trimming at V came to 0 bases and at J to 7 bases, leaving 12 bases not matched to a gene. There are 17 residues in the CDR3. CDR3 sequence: CASSLEVASGGVVTQYF. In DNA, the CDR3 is TGCGCCAGCAGCTTGGAGGTGGCCAGCGGGGGGGTAGTGACCCAGTACTTC.

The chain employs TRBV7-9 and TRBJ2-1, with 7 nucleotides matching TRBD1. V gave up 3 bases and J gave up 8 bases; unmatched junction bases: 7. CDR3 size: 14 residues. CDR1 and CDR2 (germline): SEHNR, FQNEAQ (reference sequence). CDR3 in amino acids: CASSFRGTVDEQFF. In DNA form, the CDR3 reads TGTGCCAGCAGCTTCAGGGGGACAGTCGATGAGCAGTTCTTC. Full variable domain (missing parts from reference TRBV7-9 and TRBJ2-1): DTGVSQNPRHKITKRGQNVTFRCDPISEHNRLYWYRQTLGQGPEFLTYFQNEAQLEKSRLLSDRFSAERPKGSFSTLEIQRTEQGDSAMYLCASSFRGTVDEQFFGPGTRLTVL.

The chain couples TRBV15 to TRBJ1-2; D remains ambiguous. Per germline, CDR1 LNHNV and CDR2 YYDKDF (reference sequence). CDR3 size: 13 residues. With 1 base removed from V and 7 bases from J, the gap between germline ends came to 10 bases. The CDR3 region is CATSRGGTGGYTF. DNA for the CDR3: TGTGCCACCAGCAGAGGAGGAACGGGTGGCTACACCTTC. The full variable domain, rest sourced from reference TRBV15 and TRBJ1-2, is DAMVIQNPRYQVTQFGKPVTLSCSQTLNHNVMYWYQQKSSQAPKLLFHYYDKDFNNEADTPDNFQSRRPNTSFCFLDIRSPGLGDTAMYLCATSRGGTGGYTFGSGTRLTVV.

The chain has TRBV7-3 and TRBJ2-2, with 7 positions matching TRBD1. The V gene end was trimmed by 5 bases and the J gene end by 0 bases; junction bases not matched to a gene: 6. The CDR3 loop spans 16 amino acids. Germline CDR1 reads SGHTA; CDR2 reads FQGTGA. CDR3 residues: CASSVAGTANTGELFF. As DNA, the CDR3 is TGTGCCAGCAGCGTAGCCGGGACAGCGAACACCGGGGAGCTGTTTTTT.

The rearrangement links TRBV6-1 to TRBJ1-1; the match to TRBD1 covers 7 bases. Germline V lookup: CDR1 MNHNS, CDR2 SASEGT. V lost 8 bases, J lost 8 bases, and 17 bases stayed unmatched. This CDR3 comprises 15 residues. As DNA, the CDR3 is TGTGCCAGCGCTAACCCTCCACAGGGGAGGAGGGAAGCTTTCTTT. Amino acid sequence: CASANPPQGRREAFF.

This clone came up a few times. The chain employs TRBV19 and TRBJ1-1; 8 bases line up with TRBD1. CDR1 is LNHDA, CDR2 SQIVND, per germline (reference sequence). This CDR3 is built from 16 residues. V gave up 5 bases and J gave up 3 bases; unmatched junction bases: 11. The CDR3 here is CASSSLNMGQDTEAFF. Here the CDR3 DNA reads TGTGCCAGTAGTTCCCTGAACATGGGACAGGACACTGAAGCTTTCTTT.

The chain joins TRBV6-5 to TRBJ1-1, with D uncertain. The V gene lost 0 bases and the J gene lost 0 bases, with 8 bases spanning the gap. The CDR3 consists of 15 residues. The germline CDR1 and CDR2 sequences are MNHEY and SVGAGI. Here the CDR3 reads CASSYSIDMNTEAFF. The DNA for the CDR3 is TGTGCCAGCAGTTACTCGATCGACATGAACACTGAAGCTTTCTTT.

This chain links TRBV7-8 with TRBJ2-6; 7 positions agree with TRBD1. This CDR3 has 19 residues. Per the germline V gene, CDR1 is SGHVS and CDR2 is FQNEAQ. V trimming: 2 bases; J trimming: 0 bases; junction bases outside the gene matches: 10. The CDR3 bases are TGTGCCAGCAGCTTAAGGACAGGCCAACTCTCCTCTGGGGCCAACGTCCTGACTTTC. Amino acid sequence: CASSLRTGQLSSGANVLTF. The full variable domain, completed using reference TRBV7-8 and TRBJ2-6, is GAGVSQSPRYKVAKRGQDVALRCDPISGHVSLFWYQQALGQGPEFLTYFQNEAQLDKSGLPSDRFFAERPEGSVSTLKIQRTQQEDSAVYLCASSLRTGQLSSGANVLTFGAGSRLTVL.

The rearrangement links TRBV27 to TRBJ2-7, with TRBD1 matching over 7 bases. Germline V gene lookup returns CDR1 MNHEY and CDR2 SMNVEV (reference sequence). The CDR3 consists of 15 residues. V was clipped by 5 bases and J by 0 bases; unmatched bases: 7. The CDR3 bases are TGTGCCAGCAGTGCCGGGACAGTGAGCTCCTACGAGCAGTACTTC. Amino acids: CASSAGTVSSYEQYF.

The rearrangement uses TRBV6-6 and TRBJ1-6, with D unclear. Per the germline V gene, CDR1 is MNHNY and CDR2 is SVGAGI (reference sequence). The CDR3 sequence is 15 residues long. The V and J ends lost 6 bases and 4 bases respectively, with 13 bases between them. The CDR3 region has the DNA TGTGCCAGCAGACCTGCGGTCAGTTATAATTCACCCCTCCACTTT. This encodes CASRPAVSYNSPLHF.

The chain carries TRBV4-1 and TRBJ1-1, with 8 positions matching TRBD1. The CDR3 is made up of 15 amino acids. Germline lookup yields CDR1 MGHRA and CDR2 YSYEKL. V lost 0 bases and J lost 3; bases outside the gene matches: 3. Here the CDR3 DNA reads TGCGCCAGCAGCCAAGATCAACAGGGGGACACTGAAGCTTTCTTT. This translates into CASSQDQQGDTEAFF.

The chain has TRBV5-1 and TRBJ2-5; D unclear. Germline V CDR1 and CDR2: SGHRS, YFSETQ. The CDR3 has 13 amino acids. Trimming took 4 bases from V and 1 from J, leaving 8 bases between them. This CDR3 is CASSVRFQETQYF. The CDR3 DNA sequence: TGCGCCAGCAGCGTCCGGTTCCAAGAGACCCAGTACTTC.

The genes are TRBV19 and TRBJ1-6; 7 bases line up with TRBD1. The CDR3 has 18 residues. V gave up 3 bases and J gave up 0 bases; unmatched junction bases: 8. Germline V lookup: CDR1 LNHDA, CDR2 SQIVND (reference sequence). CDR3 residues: CASSISRQGSSYNSPLHF. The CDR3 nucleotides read TGTGCCAGTAGTATCTCCCGACAGGGAAGCTCCTATAATTCACCCCTCCACTTT.

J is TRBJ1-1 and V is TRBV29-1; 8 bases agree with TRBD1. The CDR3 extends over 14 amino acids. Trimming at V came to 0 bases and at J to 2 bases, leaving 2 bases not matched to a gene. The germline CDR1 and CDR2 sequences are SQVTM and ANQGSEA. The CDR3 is CSVEDTGGNTEAFF. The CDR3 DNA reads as TGCAGCGTTGAAGATACAGGGGGTAACACTGAAGCTTTCTTT.

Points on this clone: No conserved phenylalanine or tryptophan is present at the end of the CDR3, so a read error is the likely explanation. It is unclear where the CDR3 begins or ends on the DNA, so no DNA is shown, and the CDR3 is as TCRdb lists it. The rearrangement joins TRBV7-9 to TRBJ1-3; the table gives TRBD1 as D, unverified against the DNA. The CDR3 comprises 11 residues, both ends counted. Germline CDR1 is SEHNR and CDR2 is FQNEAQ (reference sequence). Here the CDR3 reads CASSLGQGVTL.